The clone carrying this TCR beta chain was detected many times. CDR3 length: 15 residues. The ends lost 6 bases at V and 1 base at J; junction bases unmatched: 5. The presence of a unique molecular identifier marked each TCR cDNA molecule. MiXCR, applied by TCRdb to the 5' RACE reads, yields one record per CDR3 protein. This repertoire shows 1,000 to 1,500 distinct CDR3 sequences, 6.5% found once; its top ten account for around 16%. These data are taken from a study of spatial heterogeneity in lung cancer. In the study overall: The study consistently detected more beta-chain than alpha-chain sequences.

Time point denoted: sample taken at primary tumor resection. The donors comprised approximately 72 untreated early-stage non-small cell lung cancer patients. This TCR was sampled from a male donor with early-stage non-small cell lung cancer. V is TRBV12-3 or TRBV12-4 and J is TRBJ2-2; 7 bases agree with TRBD2. This specimen was normal lung tissue next to the tumor, taken at surgery. The CDR3 reads CASRGRDWNTGELFF. The CDR3 bases are TGTGCCAGCAGGGGGAGGGATTGGAACACCGGGGAGCTGTTTTTT.